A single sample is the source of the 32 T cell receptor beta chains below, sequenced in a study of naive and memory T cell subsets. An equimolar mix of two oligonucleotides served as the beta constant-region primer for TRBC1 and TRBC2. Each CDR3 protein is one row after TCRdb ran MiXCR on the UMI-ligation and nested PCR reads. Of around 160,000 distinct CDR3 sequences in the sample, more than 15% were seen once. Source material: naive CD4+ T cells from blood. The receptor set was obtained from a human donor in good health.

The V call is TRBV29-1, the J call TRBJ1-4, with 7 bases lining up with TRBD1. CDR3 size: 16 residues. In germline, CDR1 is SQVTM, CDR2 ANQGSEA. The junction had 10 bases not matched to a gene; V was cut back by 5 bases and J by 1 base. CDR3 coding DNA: TGCAGCGTTATGAAGCCAAACAGGGGAACTAATGAAAAACTGTTTTTT. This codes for CSVMKPNRGTNEKLFF.

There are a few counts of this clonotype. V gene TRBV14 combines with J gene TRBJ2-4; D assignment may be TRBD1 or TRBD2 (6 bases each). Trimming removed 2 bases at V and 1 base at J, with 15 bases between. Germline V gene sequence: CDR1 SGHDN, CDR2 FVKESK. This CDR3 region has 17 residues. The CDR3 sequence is CASSQTTGAWAKNIQYF. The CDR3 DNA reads TGTGCCAGCAGCCAAACCACGGGGGCATGGGCCAAAAACATTCAGTACTTC.

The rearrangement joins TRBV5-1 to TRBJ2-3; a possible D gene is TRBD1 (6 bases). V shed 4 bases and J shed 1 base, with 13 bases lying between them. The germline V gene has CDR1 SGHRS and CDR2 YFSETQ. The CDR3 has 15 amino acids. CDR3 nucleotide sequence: TGCGCCAGCAGCGAAGGACAGTCCGGCACAGATACGCAGTATTTT. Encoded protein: CASSEGQSGTDTQYF. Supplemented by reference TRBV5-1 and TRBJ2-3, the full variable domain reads KAGVTQTPRYLIKTRGQQVTLSCSPISGHRSVSWYQQTPGQGLQFLFEYFSETQRNKGNFPGRFSGRQFSNSRSEMNVSTLELGDSALYLCASSEGQSGTDTQYFGPGTRLTVL.

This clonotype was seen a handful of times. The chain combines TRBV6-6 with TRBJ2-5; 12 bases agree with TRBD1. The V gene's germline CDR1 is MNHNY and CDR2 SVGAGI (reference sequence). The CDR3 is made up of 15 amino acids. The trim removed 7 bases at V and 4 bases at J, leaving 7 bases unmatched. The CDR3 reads CASKTGTGGLETQYF. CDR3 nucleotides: TGTGCCAGCAAAACCGGGACAGGGGGCTTAGAGACCCAGTACTTC.

The CDR3 here is CATGTSGGNEQFF. CDR3 sequence (DNA): TGTGCCACCGGGACTAGCGGTGGCAATGAGCAGTTCTTC. The V call is TRBV24-1, the J call TRBJ2-1, with 11 bases aligning to TRBD2. Germline assignment: CDR1 KGHDR and CDR2 SFDVKD. After removal of 9 bases from V and 6 bases from J, the junction contained 3 bases not matched to a gene. This CDR3 is 13 amino acids long.

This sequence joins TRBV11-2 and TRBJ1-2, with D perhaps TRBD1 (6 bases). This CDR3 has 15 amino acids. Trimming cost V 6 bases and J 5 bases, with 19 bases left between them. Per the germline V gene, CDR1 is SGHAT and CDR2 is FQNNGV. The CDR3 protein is CASSTNRVQLYGYTF. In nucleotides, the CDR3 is TGTGCCAGCAGTACAAACAGGGTACAGCTTTATGGCTACACCTTC.

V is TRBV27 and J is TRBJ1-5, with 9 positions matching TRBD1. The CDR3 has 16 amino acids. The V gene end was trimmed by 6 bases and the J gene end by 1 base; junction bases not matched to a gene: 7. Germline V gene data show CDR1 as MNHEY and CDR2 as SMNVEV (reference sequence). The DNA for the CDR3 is TGTGCCAGCAGGGGACAGGGTCTAGTGAGCAATCAGCCCCAGCATTTT. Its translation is CASRGQGLVSNQPQHF.

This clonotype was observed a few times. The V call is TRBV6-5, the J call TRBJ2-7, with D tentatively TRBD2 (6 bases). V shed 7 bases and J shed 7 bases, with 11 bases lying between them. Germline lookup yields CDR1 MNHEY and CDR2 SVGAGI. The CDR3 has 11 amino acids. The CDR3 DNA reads TGTGCCAGCATTAGGGGAGGAGAGCAGTACTTC. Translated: CASIRGGEQYF.

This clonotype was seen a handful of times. The CDR3 here is CASSLGKPSGANVLTF. The CDR3 DNA sequence: TGTGCCAGCAGCTTAGGGAAACCCTCTGGGGCCAACGTCCTGACTTTC. The chain uses TRBV5-6 and TRBJ2-6; D unclear. This CDR3 has 16 residues. Trimming removed 2 bases at V and 0 bases at J, with 9 bases between. From germline, CDR1 is SGHDT and CDR2 YYEEEE.

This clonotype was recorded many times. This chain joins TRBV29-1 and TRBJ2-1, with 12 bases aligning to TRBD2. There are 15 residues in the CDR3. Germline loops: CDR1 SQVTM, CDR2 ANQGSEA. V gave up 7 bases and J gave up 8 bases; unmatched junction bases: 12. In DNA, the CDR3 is TGCAGCGGTACCCAGGCGGCTAGCGGGAGGGATGAGCAGTTCTTC. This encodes CSGTQAASGRDEQFF.

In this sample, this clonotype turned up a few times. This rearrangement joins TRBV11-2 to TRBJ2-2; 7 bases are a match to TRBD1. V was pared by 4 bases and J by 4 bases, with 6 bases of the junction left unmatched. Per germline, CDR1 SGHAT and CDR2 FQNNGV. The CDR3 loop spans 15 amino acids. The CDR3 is CASSWTGDTTGELFF. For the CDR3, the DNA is TGTGCCAGCAGCTGGACAGGCGATACCACCGGGGAGCTGTTTTTT.

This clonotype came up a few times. The CDR3 region is CASSVAGGTNEKLFF. CDR3 coding DNA: TGTGCCAGCAGCGTAGCGGGGGGAACTAATGAAAAACTGTTTTTT. The chain links TRBV9 to TRBJ1-4, with a possible D match to TRBD1 (5 bases). V was cut by 0 bases and J by 1 base, with 7 bases left in between. Germline CDR1 reads SGDLS; CDR2 reads YYNGEE. This CDR3 has 15 amino acids.

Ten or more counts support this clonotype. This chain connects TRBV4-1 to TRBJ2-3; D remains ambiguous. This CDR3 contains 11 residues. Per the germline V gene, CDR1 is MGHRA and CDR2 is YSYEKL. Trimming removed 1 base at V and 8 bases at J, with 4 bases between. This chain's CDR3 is CASSQGATQYF. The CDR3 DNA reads TGCGCCAGCAGCCAAGGAGCTACGCAGTATTTT.

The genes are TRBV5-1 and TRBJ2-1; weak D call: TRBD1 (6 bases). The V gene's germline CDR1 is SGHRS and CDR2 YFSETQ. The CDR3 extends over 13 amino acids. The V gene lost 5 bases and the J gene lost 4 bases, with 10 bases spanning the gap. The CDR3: CASSPTGYNEQFF. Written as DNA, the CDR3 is TGCGCCAGCAGTCCGACAGGTTACAATGAGCAGTTCTTC.

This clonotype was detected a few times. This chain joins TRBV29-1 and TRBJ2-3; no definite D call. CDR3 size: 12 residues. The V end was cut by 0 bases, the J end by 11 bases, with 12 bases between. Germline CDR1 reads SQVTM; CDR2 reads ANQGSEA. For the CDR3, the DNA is TGCAGCGTTGAAGAGTCAGTCGTCTTGCAGTATTTT. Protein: CSVEESVVLQYF.

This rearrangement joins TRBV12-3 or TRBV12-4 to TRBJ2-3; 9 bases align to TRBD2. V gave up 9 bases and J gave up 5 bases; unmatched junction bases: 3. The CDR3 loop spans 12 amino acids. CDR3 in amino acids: CASSGSGDTQYF. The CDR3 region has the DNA TGTGCCAGTAGCGGGAGCGGAGATACGCAGTATTTT.

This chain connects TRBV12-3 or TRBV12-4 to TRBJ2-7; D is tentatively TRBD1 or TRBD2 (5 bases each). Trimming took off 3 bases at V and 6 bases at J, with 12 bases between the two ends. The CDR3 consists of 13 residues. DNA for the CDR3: TGTGCCAGCAGTTTTTCGGGGCTAGGCGAGCAGTACTTC. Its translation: CASSFSGLGEQYF.

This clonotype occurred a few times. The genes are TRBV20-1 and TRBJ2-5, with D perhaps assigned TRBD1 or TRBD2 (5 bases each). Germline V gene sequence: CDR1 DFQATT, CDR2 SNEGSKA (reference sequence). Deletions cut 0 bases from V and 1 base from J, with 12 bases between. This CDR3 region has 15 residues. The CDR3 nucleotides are TGCAGTGCTAGAGATGGTGGGGGTATCCAAGAGACCCAGTACTTC. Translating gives CSARDGGGIQETQYF.

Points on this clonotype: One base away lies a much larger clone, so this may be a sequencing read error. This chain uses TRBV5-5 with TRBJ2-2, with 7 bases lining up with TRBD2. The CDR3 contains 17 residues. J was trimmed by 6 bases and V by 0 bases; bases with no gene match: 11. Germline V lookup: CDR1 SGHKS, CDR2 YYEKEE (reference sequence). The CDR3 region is CASSLVWQGGGAGELFF. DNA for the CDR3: TGTGCCAGCAGCTTGGTGTGGCAGGGTGGGGGGGCCGGGGAGCTGTTTTTT.

The CDR3 loop is CASSLAGPSDTQYF. CDR3 nucleotides: TGTGCCAGCAGCTTAGCCGGGCCGTCCGATACGCAGTATTTT. The gene calls are TRBV7-2 and TRBJ2-3; D unclear. The CDR3 contains 14 residues. V gave up 0 bases and J gave up 6 bases, with 10 bases separating them. Germline CDR1 is SGHTA and CDR2 is FQGNSA.

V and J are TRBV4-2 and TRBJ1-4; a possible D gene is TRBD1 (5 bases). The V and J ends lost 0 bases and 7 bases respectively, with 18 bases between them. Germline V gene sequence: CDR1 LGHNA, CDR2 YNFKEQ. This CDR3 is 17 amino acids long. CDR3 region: CASSQDQPGRTSEKLFF. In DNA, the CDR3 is TGTGCCAGCAGCCAAGATCAGCCAGGGCGGACGAGTGAAAAACTGTTTTTT.

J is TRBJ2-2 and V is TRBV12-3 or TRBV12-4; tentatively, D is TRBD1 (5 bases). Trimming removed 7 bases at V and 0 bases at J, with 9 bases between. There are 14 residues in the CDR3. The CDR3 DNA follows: TGTGCCAGCAATCTGGACACGAACACCGGGGAGCTGTTTTTT. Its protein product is CASNLDTNTGELFF.

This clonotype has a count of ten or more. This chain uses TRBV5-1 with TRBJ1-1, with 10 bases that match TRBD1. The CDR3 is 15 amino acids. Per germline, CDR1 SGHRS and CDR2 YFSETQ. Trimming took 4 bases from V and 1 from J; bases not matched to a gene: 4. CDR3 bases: TGCGCCAGCAGCCCCGGGACAGGGGCGAACACTGAAGCTTTCTTT. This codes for CASSPGTGANTEAFF. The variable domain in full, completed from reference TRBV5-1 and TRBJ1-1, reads KAGVTQTPRYLIKTRGQQVTLSCSPISGHRSVSWYQQTPGQGLQFLFEYFSETQRNKGNFPGRFSGRQFSNSRSEMNVSTLELGDSALYLCASSPGTGANTEAFFGQGTRLTVV.

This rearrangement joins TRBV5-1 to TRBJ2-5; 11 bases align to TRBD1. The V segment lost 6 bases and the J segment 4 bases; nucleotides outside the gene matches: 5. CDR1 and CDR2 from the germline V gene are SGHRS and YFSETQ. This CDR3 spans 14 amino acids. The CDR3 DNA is TGCGCCAGCAAGGACAGGGGGCCGGGAGAGACCCAGTACTTC. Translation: CASKDRGPGETQYF.

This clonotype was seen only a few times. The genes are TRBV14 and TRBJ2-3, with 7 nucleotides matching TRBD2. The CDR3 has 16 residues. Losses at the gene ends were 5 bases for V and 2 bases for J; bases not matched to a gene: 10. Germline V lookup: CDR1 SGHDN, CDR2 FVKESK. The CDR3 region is CASSFLLAGSTDTQYF. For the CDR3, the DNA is TGTGCCAGCAGCTTCTTATTAGCGGGTTCCACAGATACGCAGTATTTT.

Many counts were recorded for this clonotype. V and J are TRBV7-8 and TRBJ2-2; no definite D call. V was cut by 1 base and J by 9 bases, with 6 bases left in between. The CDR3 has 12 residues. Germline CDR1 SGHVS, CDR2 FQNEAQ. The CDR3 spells CASSLVSRELFF. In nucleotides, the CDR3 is TGTGCCAGCAGCTTAGTATCAAGGGAGCTGTTTTTT.

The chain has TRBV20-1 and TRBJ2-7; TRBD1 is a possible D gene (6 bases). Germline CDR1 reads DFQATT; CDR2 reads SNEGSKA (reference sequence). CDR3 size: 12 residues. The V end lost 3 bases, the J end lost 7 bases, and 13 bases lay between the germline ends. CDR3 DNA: TGCAGTGCTAGGATAGGGGGAGCTGAGCAGTACTTC. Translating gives CSARIGGAEQYF.

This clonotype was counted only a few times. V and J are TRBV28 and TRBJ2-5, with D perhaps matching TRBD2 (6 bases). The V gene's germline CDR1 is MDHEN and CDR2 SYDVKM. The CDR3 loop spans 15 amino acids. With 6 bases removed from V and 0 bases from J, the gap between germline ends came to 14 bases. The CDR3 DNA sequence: TGTGCCAGCAGCCTCGGACTACCGTACCAAGAGACCCAGTACTTC. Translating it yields CASSLGLPYQETQYF.

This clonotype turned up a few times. CDR3 in DNA: TGTGCCAGCAGTAGACTTGCTTCTAGCACAGATACGCAGTATTTT. Encoded protein: CASSRLASSTDTQYF. The rearrangement uses TRBV2 and TRBJ2-3; D uncertain. The V end lost 5 bases, the J end lost 0 bases, and 12 bases lay between the germline ends. This CDR3 region has 15 residues. Germline V lookup: CDR1 SNHLY, CDR2 FYNNEI.

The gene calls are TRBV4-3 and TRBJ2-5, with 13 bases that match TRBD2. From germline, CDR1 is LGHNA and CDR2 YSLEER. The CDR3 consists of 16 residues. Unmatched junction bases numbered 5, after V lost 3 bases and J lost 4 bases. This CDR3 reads CASSHGTSGKIETQYF. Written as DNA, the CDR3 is TGCGCCAGCAGCCACGGGACTAGCGGGAAAATAGAGACCCAGTACTTC.

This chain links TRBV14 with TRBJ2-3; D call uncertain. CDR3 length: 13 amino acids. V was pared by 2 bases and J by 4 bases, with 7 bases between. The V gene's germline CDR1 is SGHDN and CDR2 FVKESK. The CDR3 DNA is TGTGCCAGCAGCCAACATTCGCCAGATACGCAGTATTTT. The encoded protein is CASSQHSPDTQYF.

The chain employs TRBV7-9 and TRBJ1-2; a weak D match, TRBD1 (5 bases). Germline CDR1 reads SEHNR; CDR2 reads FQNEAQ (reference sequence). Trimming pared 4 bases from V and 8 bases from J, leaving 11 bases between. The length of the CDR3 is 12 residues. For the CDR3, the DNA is TGTGCCAGCAGCTCGCGAGGGGACGGCTACACCTTC. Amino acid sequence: CASSSRGDGYTF. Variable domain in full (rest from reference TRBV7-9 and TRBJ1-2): DTGVSQNPRHKITKRGQNVTFRCDPISEHNRLYWYRQTLGQGPEFLTYFQNEAQLEKSRLLSDRFSAERPKGSFSTLEIQRTEQGDSAMYLCASSSRGDGYTFGSGTRLTVV.